This T cell receptor beta chain was captured by sequencing in a study of Ad26.COV2.S vaccination and SARS-CoV-2 variants. Study-level background: Within the COV1001 Ad26.COV2.S trial arm, the donor was enrolled. Ad26.COV2.S was injected intramuscularly once or twice, 56 days apart.

CDR1 and CDR2 (germline): KGHDR, SFDVKD. CDR3 size: 17 residues. V lost 1 base, J lost 6 bases, and 4 bases stayed unmatched. Study findings and constraints: Non-spike TCR breadth showed similarity between vaccine and placebo recipients. Responses of spike-specific T cells (both CD8+ and CD4+) reportedly showed substantial breadth after vaccination.

Indicated treatment: roughly 19 received Ad26.COV2.S at low or high dose, single or two shots; roughly 5 received placebo; per-sample allocation not given. Each sample was drawn 63 days after the first injection (of vaccine or placebo). Sequencing was performed with immunoSEQ multiplex PCR; in TCRdb, only in-frame clones are kept and a portion is missing. The sample has 300,000 to 350,000 clones, around 89% seen once. As concerns this clone: Its antigen is unknown.

Sequenced material: peripheral blood, taken in a trial of Ad26.COV2.S vaccine versus placebo. This TCR came from a person between 18 and 59 years old who received the Ad26.COV2.S COVID-19 vaccine or a placebo. The rearrangement joins TRBV24-1 to TRBJ2-2; TRBD2 matches 13 bases. The CDR3 is CATSDFRTSGSAGELFF. CDR3 coding DNA: TGTGCCACCAGTGATTTCCGGACTAGCGGGAGTGCCGGGGAGCTGTTTTTT.